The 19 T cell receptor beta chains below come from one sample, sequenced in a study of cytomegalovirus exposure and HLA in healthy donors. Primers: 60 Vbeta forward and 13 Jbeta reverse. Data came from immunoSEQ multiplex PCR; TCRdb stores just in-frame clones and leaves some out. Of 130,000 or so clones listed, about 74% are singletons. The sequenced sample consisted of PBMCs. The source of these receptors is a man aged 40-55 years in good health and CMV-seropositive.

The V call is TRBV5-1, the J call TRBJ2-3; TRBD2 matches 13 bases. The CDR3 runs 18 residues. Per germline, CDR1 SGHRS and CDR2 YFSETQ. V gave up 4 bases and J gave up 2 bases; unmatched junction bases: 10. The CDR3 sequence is CASSHTPGLAGPTDTQYF. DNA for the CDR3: TGCGCCAGCAGCCATACACCGGGACTAGCGGGACCCACAGATACGCAGTATTTT.

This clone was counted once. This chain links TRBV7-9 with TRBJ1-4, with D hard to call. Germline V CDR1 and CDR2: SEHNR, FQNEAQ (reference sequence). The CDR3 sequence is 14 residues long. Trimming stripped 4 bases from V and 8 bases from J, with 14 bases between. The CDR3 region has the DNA TGTGCCAGCAGCTCTGGGAGGCGAAGAGAAAAACTGTTTTTT. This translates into CASSSGRRREKLFF.

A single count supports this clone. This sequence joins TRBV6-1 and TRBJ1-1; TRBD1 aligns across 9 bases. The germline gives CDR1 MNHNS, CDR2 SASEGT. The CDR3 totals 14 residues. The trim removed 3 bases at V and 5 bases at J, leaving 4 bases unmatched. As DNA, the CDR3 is TGTGCCAGCAGTGACCGACAGGGGGAGACTGAAGCTTTCTTT. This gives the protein CASSDRQGETEAFF.

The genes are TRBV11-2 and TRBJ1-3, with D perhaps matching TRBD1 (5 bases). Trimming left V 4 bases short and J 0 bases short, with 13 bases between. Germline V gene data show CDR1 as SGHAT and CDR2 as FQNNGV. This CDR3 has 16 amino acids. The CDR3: CASSSRWTFSGNTIYF. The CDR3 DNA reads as TGTGCCAGCAGCTCCCGGTGGACATTCTCTGGAAACACCATATATTTT.

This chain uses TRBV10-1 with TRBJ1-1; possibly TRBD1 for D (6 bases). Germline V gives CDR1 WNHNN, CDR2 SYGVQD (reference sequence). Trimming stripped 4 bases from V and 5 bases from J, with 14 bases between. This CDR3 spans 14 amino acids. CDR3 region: CASSVGGPETEAFF. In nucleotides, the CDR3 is TGCGCCAGCAGTGTCGGGGGGCCGGAGACTGAAGCTTTCTTT.

This chain's CDR3 is CASSLAGSSEQYF. The CDR3 DNA sequence: TGCGCCAGCAGCTTGGCGGGTTCTAGCGAGCAGTACTTC. This chain connects TRBV5-1 to TRBJ2-7; D not certain. This CDR3 comprises 13 residues. Trimming removed 0 bases from V and 6 bases from J, with 10 bases in between. In germline, CDR1 is SGHRS, CDR2 YFSETQ. The full variable domain, completed using reference TRBV5-1 and TRBJ2-7, is KAGVTQTPRYLIKTRGQQVTLSCSPISGHRSVSWYQQTPGQGLQFLFEYFSETQRNKGNFPGRFSGRQFSNSRSEMNVSTLELGDSALYLCASSLAGSSEQYFGPGTRLTVT.

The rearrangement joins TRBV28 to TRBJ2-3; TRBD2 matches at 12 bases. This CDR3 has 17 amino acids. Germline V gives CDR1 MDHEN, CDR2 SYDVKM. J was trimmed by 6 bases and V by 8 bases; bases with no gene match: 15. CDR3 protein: CASSSHRLLAGGDTQYF. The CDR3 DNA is TGTGCCAGCTCCTCGCACCGATTGCTAGCGGGAGGGGATACGCAGTATTTT.

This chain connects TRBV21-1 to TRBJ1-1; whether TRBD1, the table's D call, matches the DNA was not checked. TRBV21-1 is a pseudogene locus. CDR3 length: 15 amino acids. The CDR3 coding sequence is TGTGCCAGCAGCACCACCGGACAACCGAACACTGAAGCTTTCTTT. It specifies CASSTTGQPNTEAFF.

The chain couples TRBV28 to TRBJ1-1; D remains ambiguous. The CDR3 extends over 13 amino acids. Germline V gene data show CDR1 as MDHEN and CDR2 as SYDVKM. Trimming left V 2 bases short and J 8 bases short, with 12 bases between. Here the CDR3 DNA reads TGTGCCAGCAGTTTACAAGTAAATGAGGAAGCTTTCTTT. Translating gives CASSLQVNEEAFF. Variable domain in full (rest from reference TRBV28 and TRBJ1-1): DVKVTQSSRYLVKRTGEKVFLECVQDMDHENMFWYRQDPGLGLRLIYFSYDVKMKEKGDIPEGYSVSREKKERFSLILESASTNQTSMYLCASSLQVNEEAFFGQGTRLTVV.

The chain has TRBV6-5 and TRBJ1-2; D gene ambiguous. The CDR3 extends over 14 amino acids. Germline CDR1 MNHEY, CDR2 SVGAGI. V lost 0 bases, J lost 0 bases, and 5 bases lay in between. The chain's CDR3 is CASSYSTANYGYTF. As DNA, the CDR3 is TGTGCCAGCAGTTACTCGACTGCTAACTATGGCTACACCTTC.

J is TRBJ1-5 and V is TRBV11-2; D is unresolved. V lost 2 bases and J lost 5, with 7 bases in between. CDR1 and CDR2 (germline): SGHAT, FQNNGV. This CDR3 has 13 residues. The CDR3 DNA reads TGTGCCAGCAGCTTAACGACTGATCAGCCCCAGCATTTT. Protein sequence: CASSLTTDQPQHF. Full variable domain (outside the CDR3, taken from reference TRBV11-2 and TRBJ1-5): EAGVAQSPRYKIIEKRQSVAFWCNPISGHATLYWYQQILGQGPKLLIQFQNNGVVDDSQLPKDRFSAERLKGVDSTLKIQPAKLEDSAVYLCASSLTTDQPQHFGDGTRLSIL.

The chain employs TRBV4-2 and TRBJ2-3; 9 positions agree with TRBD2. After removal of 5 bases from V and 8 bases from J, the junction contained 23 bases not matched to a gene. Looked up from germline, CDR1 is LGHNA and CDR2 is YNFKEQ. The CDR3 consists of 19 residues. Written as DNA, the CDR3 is TGTGCCAGCAGCGTTGGGGGTATGGCGGGAGGGCCGGGGGTCGTTACGCAGTATTTT. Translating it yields CASSVGGMAGGPGVVTQYF.

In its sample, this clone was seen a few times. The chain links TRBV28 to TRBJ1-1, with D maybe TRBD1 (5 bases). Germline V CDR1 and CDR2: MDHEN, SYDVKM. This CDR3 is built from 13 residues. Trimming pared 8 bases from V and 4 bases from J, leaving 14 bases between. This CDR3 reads CASRGRVRTEAFF. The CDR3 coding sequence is TGTGCCAGCCGGGGGAGGGTACGCACTGAAGCTTTCTTT. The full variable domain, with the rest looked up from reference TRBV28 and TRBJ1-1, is DVKVTQSSRYLVKRTGEKVFLECVQDMDHENMFWYRQDPGLGLRLIYFSYDVKMKEKGDIPEGYSVSREKKERFSLILESASTNQTSMYLCASRGRVRTEAFFGQGTRLTVV.

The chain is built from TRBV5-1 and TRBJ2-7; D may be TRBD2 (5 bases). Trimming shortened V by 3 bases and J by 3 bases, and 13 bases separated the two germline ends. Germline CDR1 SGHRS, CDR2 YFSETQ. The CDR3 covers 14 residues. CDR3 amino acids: CASSSVGAGYEQYF. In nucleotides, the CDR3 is TGCGCCAGCAGCTCTGTAGGCGCGGGCTACGAGCAGTACTTC.

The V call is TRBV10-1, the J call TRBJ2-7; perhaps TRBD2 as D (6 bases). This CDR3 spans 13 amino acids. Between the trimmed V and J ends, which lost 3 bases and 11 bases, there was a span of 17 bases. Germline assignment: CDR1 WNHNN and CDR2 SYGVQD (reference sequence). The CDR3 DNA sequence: TGCGCCAGCAGTGATGAGAGCGTTGGGGGGAAGTACTTC. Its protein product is CASSDESVGGKYF.

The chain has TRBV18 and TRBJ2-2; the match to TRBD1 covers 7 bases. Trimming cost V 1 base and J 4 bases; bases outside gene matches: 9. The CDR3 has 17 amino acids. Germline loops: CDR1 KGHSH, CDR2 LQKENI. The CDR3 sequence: CASSPLSTGLGTGELFF. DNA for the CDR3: TGTGCCAGCTCACCACTATCGACAGGGTTAGGCACCGGGGAGCTGTTTTTT.

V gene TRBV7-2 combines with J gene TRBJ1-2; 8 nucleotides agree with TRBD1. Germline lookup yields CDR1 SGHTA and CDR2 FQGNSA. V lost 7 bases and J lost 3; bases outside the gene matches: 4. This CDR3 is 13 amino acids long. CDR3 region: CASNLDRDYGYTF. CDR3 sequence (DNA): TGTGCCAGCAACCTGGACAGGGACTATGGCTACACCTTC. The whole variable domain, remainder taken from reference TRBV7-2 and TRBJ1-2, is GAGVSQSPSNKVTEKGKDVELRCDPISGHTALYWYRQSLGQGLEFLIYFQGNSAPDKSGLPSDRFSAERTGGSVSTLTIQRTQQEDSAVYLCASNLDRDYGYTFGSGTRLTVV.

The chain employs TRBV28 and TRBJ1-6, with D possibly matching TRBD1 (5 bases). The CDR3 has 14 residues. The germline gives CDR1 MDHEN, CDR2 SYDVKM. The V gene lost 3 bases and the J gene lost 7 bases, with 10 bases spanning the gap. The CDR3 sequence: CASSFHRLNSPLHF. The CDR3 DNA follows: TGTGCCAGCAGTTTCCACAGGTTGAATTCACCCCTCCACTTT.

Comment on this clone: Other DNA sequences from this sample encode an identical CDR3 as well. The CDR3 nucleotides read TGTGCCAGCATAACGAGACTCAACACAGATACGCAGTATTTT. This codes for CASITRLNTDTQYF. The chain combines TRBV2 with TRBJ2-3; no clear D gene. Trimming cost V 7 bases and J 2 bases, with 13 bases left between them. Germline-derived CDR1 and CDR2 are SNHLY and FYNNEI. The CDR3 consists of 14 residues.